A single sample gave rise to the 30 T cell receptor beta chains below, sequenced in a study of T cell changes during pregnancy in multiple sclerosis. Libraries were prepared by immunoSEQ multiplex PCR; TCRdb keeps only in-frame clonotypes and omits some of them. The table lists more than 55,000 clones, roughly 92% of them singletons, with 1.5% to 2% in the top ten. This material consisted of peripheral blood, taken in the first trimester of pregnancy. The receptors were gathered from a female donor in good health, enrolled as a control in a pregnancy study.

The V and J genes are TRBV28 and TRBJ1-1; TRBD1 might be the D (6 bases). CDR1 is MDHEN and CDR2 is SYDVKM in the germline V gene. V lost 7 bases and J 0 bases, leaving 12 bases between the germline ends. This CDR3 spans 14 amino acids. In nucleotides, the CDR3 is TGTGCCAGCACCCAAGGGGGTCTGAACACTGAAGCTTTCTTT. Translation gives CASTQGGLNTEAFF.

The rearrangement links TRBV11-2 to TRBJ1-1, with D uncertain. This CDR3 has 12 amino acids. V lost 6 bases, J lost 4 bases, and 9 bases lay in between. From germline, CDR1 is SGHAT and CDR2 FQNNGV. As DNA, the CDR3 is TGTGCCAGCAGACTTATGCGCACTGAAGCTTTCTTT. Its translation is CASRLMRTEAFF.

This chain joins TRBV27 and TRBJ2-7; 9 bases map to TRBD1. From germline, CDR1 is MNHEY and CDR2 SMNVEV (reference sequence). There are 16 residues in the CDR3. J gave up 4 bases and V 4 bases, and 11 bases lay outside the gene matches. The DNA for the CDR3 is TGTGCCAGCAGTTCACCCCCCGGGACAGGGATTTACGAGCAGTACTTC. As protein: CASSSPPGTGIYEQYF.

This clone was seen once. The J gene is TRBJ1-5, the V gene TRBV5-7; 10 bases match TRBD1. TRBV5-7 is an ORF, and what it does is uncertain. CDR3 size: 18 residues. V lost 0 bases to trimming and J lost 5 bases; unmatched junction nucleotides: 11. This CDR3 reads CASSLGGTGEWGDQPQHF. In nucleotides, the CDR3 is TGTGCCAGCAGCTTGGGCGGGACAGGGGAATGGGGCGATCAGCCCCAGCATTTT.

The CDR3 coding sequence is TGTGCCAGCAGCCCTCGGCAGGATGACACCATATATTTT. Protein: CASSPRQDDTIYF. The rearrangement links TRBV7-9 to TRBJ1-3; no clear D gene. The CDR3 contains 13 residues. V was trimmed by 5 bases and J by 8 bases, leaving 13 bases between them. The V gene's germline CDR1 is SEHNR and CDR2 FQNEAQ (reference sequence).

The V and J genes are TRBV5-1 and TRBJ2-1; maybe TRBD2 (6 bases). V was trimmed by 9 bases and J by 7 bases, leaving 20 bases between them. Germline V gene lookup returns CDR1 SGHRS and CDR2 YFSETQ. CDR3 length: 14 amino acids. The CDR3 loop reads CATASGTPLNEQFF. The CDR3 nucleotides are TGCGCCACTGCCTCCGGGACTCCCTTAAATGAGCAGTTCTTC.

This rearrangement joins TRBV6-1 to TRBJ2-7; 10 bases match TRBD1. CDR1 MNHNS and CDR2 SASEGT come from the germline V gene. This CDR3 has 13 amino acids. After removal of 6 bases from V and 7 bases from J, the junction contained 6 bases not matched to a gene. This CDR3 is CASRRQGAQEQYF. In nucleotides, the CDR3 is TGTGCCAGCAGGAGACAGGGGGCGCAGGAGCAGTACTTC.

This clone occurred a few times. This sequence joins TRBV5-1 and TRBJ2-3, with D perhaps matching TRBD1 (6 bases). Trimming removed 4 bases from V and 0 bases from J, with 12 bases in between. The CDR3 is 15 amino acids. Germline V gene sequence: CDR1 SGHRS, CDR2 YFSETQ. Written as DNA, the CDR3 is TGCGCCAGCAGCCAGACAGGCCGTAGCACAGATACGCAGTATTTT. Residues: CASSQTGRSTDTQYF.

V gene TRBV2 combines with J gene TRBJ2-2; 8 bases fit TRBD2. J gave up 6 bases and V 11 bases, and 11 bases lay outside the gene matches. The V gene's germline CDR1 is SNHLY and CDR2 FYNNEI. The CDR3 extends over 14 amino acids. The CDR3 spells CASRERELAGELFF. For the CDR3, the DNA is TGTGCCTCGAGGGAGCGGGAGTTAGCCGGGGAGCTGTTTTTT.

This chain connects TRBV6-5 to TRBJ2-5, with D perhaps TRBD2 (5 bases). The J call may be wrong; the DNA end is better matched by TRBJ2-7. The CDR3 is made up of 13 amino acids. Germline V gene data show CDR1 as MNHEY and CDR2 as SVGAGI. The CDR3 loop reads CASSFSDAYEQYF. The CDR3 nucleotides read TGTGCCAGCAGCTTTAGCGATGCCTACGAGCAGTACTTC.

A single count supports this clone. The chain combines TRBV4-1 with TRBJ2-7; TRBD1 is a possible D gene (5 bases). The CDR3 extends over 15 amino acids. Germline V gives CDR1 MGHRA, CDR2 YSYEKL. V lost 0 bases and J lost 7, with 16 bases in between. CDR3 nucleotides: TGCGCCAGCAGCCAAGAATTATCCAGGGTCGAAGAGCAGTACTTC. Translation: CASSQELSRVEEQYF.

This rearrangement joins TRBV19 to TRBJ2-4; no firm D call. V was trimmed by 5 bases and J by 8 bases, leaving 7 bases between them. The CDR3 contains 11 residues. Germline assignment: CDR1 LNHDA and CDR2 SQIVND (reference sequence). Here the CDR3 reads CASSSSDIQYF. The CDR3, as DNA: TGTGCCAGTAGTTCCAGTGACATTCAGTACTTC.

The gene calls are TRBV18 and TRBJ1-2; tentative D call: TRBD1 (5 bases). Germline CDR1 KGHSH, CDR2 LQKENI. V lost 2 bases and J 3 bases, leaving 10 bases between the germline ends. The length of the CDR3 is 14 residues. CDR3 region: CASSPIGGDYGYTF. The CDR3 DNA reads as TGTGCCAGCTCACCAATAGGAGGGGACTATGGCTACACCTTC.

The CDR3 is CASSPDNTDTQYF. CDR3 nucleotides: TGTGCCAGCAGCCCTGACAACACAGATACGCAGTATTTT. The rearrangement uses TRBV4-2 and TRBJ2-3, with D unresolved. This CDR3 has 13 residues. Trimming cost V 4 bases and J 2 bases, with 7 bases left between them. Per the germline V gene, CDR1 is LGHNA and CDR2 is YNFKEQ.

The chain uses TRBV15 and TRBJ2-6, with D perhaps matching TRBD1 (6 bases). Trimming removed 8 bases from V and 0 bases from J, with 8 bases in between. The CDR3 has 14 amino acids. The germline V gene encodes CDR1 LNHNV and CDR2 YYDKDF (reference sequence). The CDR3 DNA is TGTGCCACCGGGACAACCTCTGGGGCCAACGTCCTGACTTTC. Encoded protein: CATGTTSGANVLTF.

CDR3: CASSLHPQALNLYNEQFF. CDR3 in DNA: TGTGCCAGCAGCCTCCACCCCCAGGCTCTAAATCTATACAATGAGCAGTTCTTC. J is TRBJ2-1 and V is TRBV5-8; no reliable D call. Trimming removed 4 bases at V and 4 bases at J, with 24 bases between. CDR1 is SGHTS and CDR2 is YDEGEE in the germline V gene. This CDR3 region has 18 residues. Full variable domain (outside the CDR3, taken from reference TRBV5-8 and TRBJ2-1): EAGVTQSPTHLIKTRGQQATLRCSPISGHTSVYWYQQALGLGLQFLLWYDEGEERNRGNFPPRFSGRQFPNYSSELNVNALELEDSALYLCASSLHPQALNLYNEQFFGPGTRLTVL.

This clone was recorded only once. The chain couples TRBV5-8 to TRBJ2-5; 10 bases line up with TRBD1. The V gene end was trimmed by 4 bases and the J gene end by 7 bases; junction bases not matched to a gene: 10. The CDR3 sequence is 15 residues long. The germline V gene has CDR1 SGHTS and CDR2 YDEGEE. CDR3 DNA: TGTGCCAGCAGCCGGGACAGGGGCTTCTCGATGACCCAGTACTTC. Its protein is CASSRDRGFSMTQYF.

The chain recombines TRBV2 with TRBJ2-1; TRBD2 matches 11 bases. V shed 6 bases, J shed 7 bases, and the junction held 8 bases outside the gene matches. Germline assignment: CDR1 SNHLY and CDR2 FYNNEI. The CDR3 length is 15 residues. The CDR3 DNA sequence: TGTGCCAGCAGCGCTACTAGCGGGAGCATAAATGAGCAGTTCTTC. This translates into CASSATSGSINEQFF.

This clone turned up a few times. This chain uses TRBV6-4 with TRBJ1-5, with 9 bases that match TRBD1. With V trimmed by 6 bases and J by 7 bases, 13 bases remained unmatched. The CDR3 totals 16 residues. Germline V gives CDR1 MRHNA, CDR2 SNTAGT. The CDR3 nucleotides are TGTGCCAGCAGACCCAGGGGACAGGGCGGTGGGCAGCCCCAGCATTTT. Protein product: CASRPRGQGGGQPQHF.

The rearrangement links TRBV21-1 to TRBJ2-7; the table's D call, TRBD1, has no DNA check behind it. TRBV21-1 is marked as a pseudogene. The CDR3 has 14 residues. CDR3 sequence: CARAFGDKAYEQYF. DNA for the CDR3: TGTGCCAGGGCTTTCGGGGACAAAGCCTACGAGCAGTACTTC.

The rearrangement links TRBV4-1 to TRBJ1-1; TRBD1 matches at 8 bases. This CDR3 region has 17 residues. CDR1 and CDR2 from the germline V gene are MGHRA and YSYEKL. V was clipped by 1 base and J by 5 bases; unmatched bases: 12. The CDR3 nucleotides read TGCGCCAGCAGCCAAGCGATGAAACAGGGGGTGGATACTGAAGCTTTCTTT. It encodes CASSQAMKQGVDTEAFF.

V is TRBV6-6 and J is TRBJ2-1, with 7 bases aligning to TRBD2. Trimming cost V 2 bases and J 6 bases; bases outside gene matches: 7. This CDR3 has 15 amino acids. Germline V lookup: CDR1 MNHNY, CDR2 SVGAGI (reference sequence). Here the CDR3 reads CASSYRAGLFNEQFF. CDR3 nucleotide sequence: TGTGCCAGCAGTTACCGAGCGGGATTATTCAATGAGCAGTTCTTC.

V usage is TRBV7-6 and J usage is TRBJ2-7, with 12 bases matching TRBD2. Trimming removed 4 bases from V and 6 bases from J; junction bases left unmatched: 7. Germline V CDR1 and CDR2: SGHVS, FNYEAQ. CDR3 length: 15 amino acids. In nucleotides, the CDR3 is TGTGCCAGCAGCTCAGGACTAGCGGGATGGAGCGAGCAGTACTTC. Translation gives CASSSGLAGWSEQYF. The full variable domain, rest sourced from reference TRBV7-6 and TRBJ2-7, is GAGVSQSPRYKVTKRGQDVALRCDPISGHVSLYWYRQALGQGPEFLTYFNYEAQQDKSGLPNDRFSAERPEGSISTLTIQRTEQRDSAMYRCASSSGLAGWSEQYFGPGTRLTVT.

CDR3 protein: CASSPGGIGSEKLFF. The CDR3 DNA reads as TGTGCCAGCTCCCCTGGAGGGATAGGTTCCGAAAAACTGTTTTTT. The chain recombines TRBV28 with TRBJ1-4; D remains unclear. Germline V lookup: CDR1 MDHEN, CDR2 SYDVKM. Trimming removed 8 bases from V and 8 bases from J, with 21 bases in between. The CDR3 runs to 15 residues.

This sequence joins TRBV4-1 and TRBJ2-7; D not certain. Germline CDR1 reads MGHRA; CDR2 reads YSYEKL. The CDR3 totals 13 residues. V shed 0 bases and J shed 4 bases, with 7 bases lying between them. CDR3 in amino acids: CASSQEGPYEQYF. CDR3 DNA sequence: TGCGCCAGCAGCCAAGAGGGCCCTTACGAGCAGTACTTC.

This clone was recorded only once. The rearrangement joins TRBV11-2 to TRBJ2-1; TRBD2 matches at 12 bases. Germline lookup yields CDR1 SGHAT and CDR2 FQNNGV. CDR3 size: 16 residues. Germline trimming cut 4 bases from V and 8 bases from J; bases unmatched to any gene: 9. This CDR3 reads CASSSYLAGGLDEQFF. The CDR3 nucleotides read TGTGCCAGCAGCTCCTACCTAGCGGGAGGGTTGGATGAGCAGTTCTTC.

The gene calls are TRBV7-9 and TRBJ2-3; D call uncertain. The CDR3 spans 14 residues. V was clipped by 3 bases and J by 5 bases, with 12 bases between them. Germline V gene data show CDR1 as SEHNR and CDR2 as FQNEAQ (reference sequence). This CDR3 is CASSFRSARDTQYF. CDR3 sequence (DNA): TGTGCCAGCAGCTTTAGGAGCGCCAGAGATACGCAGTATTTT.

The chain couples TRBV19 to TRBJ1-3; maybe TRBD1 (6 bases). The V gene lost 6 bases and the J gene lost 0 bases, with 24 bases spanning the gap. The CDR3 runs 19 residues. Germline V gives CDR1 LNHDA, CDR2 SQIVND (reference sequence). Written as DNA, the CDR3 is TGTGCCAGTAGGCCCTCGGCGCTTGGGGACAAAAACTCTGGAAACACCATATATTTT. It yields the protein CASRPSALGDKNSGNTIYF.

This rearrangement joins TRBV27 to TRBJ1-1; 7 bases fit TRBD1. With 1 base clipped from V and 3 bases from J, the junction kept 5 bases outside the gene matches. CDR3 size: 15 residues. Germline CDR1 reads MNHEY; CDR2 reads SMNVEV (reference sequence). The CDR3 region is CASSLYGQAYTEAFF. Here the CDR3 DNA reads TGTGCCAGCAGTTTATATGGACAGGCTTACACTGAAGCTTTCTTT.

As DNA, the CDR3 is TGTGCCAGTAGTATAGGTGGCGGGAGCGCCTACGAGCAGTACTTC. It codes for CASSIGGGSAYEQYF. The chain recombines TRBV19 with TRBJ2-7; 7 nucleotides line up with TRBD2. The CDR3 contains 15 residues. Germline trimming cut 1 base from V and 2 bases from J; bases unmatched to any gene: 5. Germline V gene sequence: CDR1 LNHDA, CDR2 SQIVND (reference sequence).